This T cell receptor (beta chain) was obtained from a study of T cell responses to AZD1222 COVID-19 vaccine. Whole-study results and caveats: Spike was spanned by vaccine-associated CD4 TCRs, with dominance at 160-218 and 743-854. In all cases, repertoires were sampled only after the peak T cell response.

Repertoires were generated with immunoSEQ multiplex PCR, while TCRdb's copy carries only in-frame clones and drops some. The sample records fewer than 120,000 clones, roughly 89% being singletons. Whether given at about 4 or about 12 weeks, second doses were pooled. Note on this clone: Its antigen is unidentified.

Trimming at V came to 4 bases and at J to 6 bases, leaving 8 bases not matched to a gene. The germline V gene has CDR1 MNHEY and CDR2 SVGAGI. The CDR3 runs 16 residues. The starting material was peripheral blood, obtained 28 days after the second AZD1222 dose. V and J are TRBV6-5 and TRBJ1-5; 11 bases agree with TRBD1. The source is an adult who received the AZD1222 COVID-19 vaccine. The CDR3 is CASSSSGQGDGQPQHF. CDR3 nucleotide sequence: TGTGCCAGCAGTTCCTCGGGACAGGGGGACGGTCAGCCCCAGCATTTT.